Listed here is a single T cell receptor beta chain. Antigen: not known. This record comes from a study of cytomegalovirus exposure and HLA in healthy donors. General observations from the study: Whilst most TCR sequences proved rare, a subset of public TCRs occurred across many donors. Later analysis suggested links between common viral pathogens and several top significant clusters. Cytomegalovirus-associated TCR beta chains were listed, numbering under 200.

The CDR3 has 14 residues. Deletions cut 1 base from V and 5 bases from J, with 10 bases between. Germline V gene data show CDR1 as SGHDT and CDR2 as YYEEEE. In the PCR, 60 Vbeta and 13 Jbeta primers were used. Measured with immunoSEQ multiplex PCR; TCRdb has only the in-frame clones, and not every one. The data show about 100,000 clones, 65% to 75% seen once. The sequencing input was PBMCs. The chain uses TRBV5-6 and TRBJ2-1, with D tentatively TRBD2 (5 bases). The TCR originated in a man in his forties or fifties in good health and CMV-seropositive. CDR3 DNA sequence: TGTGCCAGCAGCTTGTCCCCAGCGGACAATGAGCAGTTCTTC. It translates to CASSLSPADNEQFF.